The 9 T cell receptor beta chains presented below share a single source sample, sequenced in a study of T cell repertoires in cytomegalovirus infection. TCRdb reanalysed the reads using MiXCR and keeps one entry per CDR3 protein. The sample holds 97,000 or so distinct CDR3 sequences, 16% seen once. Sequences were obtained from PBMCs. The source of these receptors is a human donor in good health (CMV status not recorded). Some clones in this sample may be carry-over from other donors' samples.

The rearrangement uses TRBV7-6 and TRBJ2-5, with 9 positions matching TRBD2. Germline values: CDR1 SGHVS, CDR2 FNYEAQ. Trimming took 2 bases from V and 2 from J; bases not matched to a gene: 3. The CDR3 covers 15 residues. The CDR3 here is CASSLLAGPQETQYF. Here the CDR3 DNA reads TGTGCCAGCAGCTTACTAGCGGGACCACAAGAGACCCAGTACTTC.

CDR3 sequence (DNA): TGTGCCACCAGCAGGCCTGGCTATGGCTACACCTTC. Residues: CATSRPGYGYTF. The chain joins TRBV15 to TRBJ1-2, with unresolved D. The CDR3 is made up of 12 amino acids. V was cut by 3 bases and J by 4 bases, with 6 bases left in between. Looked up from germline, CDR1 is LNHNV and CDR2 is YYDKDF (reference sequence).

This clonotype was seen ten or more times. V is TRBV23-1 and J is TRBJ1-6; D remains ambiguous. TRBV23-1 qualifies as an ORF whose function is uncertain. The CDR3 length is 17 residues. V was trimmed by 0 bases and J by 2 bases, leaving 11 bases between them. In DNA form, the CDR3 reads TGCGCCAGCAGTCAATCGAACGGACTCACCTATAATTCACCCCTCCACTTT. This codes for CASSQSNGLTYNSPLHF.

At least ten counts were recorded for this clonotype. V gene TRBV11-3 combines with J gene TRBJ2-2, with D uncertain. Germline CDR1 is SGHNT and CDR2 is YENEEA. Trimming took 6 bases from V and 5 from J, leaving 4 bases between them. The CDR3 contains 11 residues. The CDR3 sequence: CASSRTGELFF. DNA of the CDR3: TGTGCCAGCAGTCGGACCGGGGAGCTGTTTTTT.

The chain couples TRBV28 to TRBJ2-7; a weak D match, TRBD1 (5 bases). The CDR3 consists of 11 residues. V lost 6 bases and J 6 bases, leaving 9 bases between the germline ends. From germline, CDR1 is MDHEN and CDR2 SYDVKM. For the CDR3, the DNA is TGTGCCAGCAGACAGGCGTCCGAGCAGTACTTC. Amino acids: CASRQASEQYF.

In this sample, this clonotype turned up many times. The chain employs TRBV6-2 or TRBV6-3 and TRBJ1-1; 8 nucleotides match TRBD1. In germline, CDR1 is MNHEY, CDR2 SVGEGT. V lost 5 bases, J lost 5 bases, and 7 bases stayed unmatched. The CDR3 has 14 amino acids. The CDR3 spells CASSPGGLGTEAFF. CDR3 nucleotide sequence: TGTGCCAGCAGTCCAGGGGGCCTGGGGACTGAAGCTTTCTTT.

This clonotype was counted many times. The CDR3 protein is CASSLGDFRGELFF. The CDR3 region has the DNA TGTGCCAGCAGCTTAGGAGATTTTAGGGGGGAGCTGTTTTTT. The rearrangement links TRBV7-2 to TRBJ2-2; D uncertain. The V gene's germline CDR1 is SGHTA and CDR2 FQGNSA. V was trimmed by 1 base and J by 8 bases, leaving 11 bases between them. This CDR3 is built from 14 residues.

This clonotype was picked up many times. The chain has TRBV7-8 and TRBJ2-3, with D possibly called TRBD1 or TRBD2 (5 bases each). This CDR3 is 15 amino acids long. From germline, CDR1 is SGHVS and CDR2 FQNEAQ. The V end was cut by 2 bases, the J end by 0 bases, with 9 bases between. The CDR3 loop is CASSLLGPSTDTQYF. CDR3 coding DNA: TGTGCCAGCAGCTTACTGGGACCTAGCACAGATACGCAGTATTTT.

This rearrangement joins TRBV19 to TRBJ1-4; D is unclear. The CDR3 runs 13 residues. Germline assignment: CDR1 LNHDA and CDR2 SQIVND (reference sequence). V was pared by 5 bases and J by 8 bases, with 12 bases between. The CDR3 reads CASSLPGGEKLFF. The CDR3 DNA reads TGTGCCAGTAGTTTGCCGGGAGGCGAAAAACTGTTTTTT.